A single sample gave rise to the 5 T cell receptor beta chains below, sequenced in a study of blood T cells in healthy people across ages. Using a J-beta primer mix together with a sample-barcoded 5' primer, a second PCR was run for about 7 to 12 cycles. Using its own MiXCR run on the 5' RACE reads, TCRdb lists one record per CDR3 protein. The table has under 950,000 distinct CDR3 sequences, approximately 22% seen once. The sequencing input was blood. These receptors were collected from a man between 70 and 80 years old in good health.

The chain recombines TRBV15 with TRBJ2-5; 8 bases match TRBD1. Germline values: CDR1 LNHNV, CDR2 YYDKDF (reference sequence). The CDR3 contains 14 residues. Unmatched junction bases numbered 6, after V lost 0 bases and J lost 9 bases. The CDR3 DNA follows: TGTGCCACCAGCAGAGACAGGGGGCTACGGGCCCAGTACTTC. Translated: CATSRDRGLRAQYF. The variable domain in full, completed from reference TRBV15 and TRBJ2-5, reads DAMVIQNPRYQVTQFGKPVTLSCSQTLNHNVMYWYQQKSSQAPKLLFHYYDKDFNNEADTPDNFQSRRPNTSFCFLDIRSPGLGDTAMYLCATSRDRGLRAQYFGPGTRLLVL.

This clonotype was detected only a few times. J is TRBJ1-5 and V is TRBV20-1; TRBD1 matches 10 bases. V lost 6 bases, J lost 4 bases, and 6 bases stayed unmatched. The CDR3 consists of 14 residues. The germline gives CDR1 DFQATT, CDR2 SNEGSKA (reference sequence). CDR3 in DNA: TGCAGTGCACCGGGACAGGGGTCAAATCAGCCCCAGCATTTT. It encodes CSAPGQGSNQPQHF.

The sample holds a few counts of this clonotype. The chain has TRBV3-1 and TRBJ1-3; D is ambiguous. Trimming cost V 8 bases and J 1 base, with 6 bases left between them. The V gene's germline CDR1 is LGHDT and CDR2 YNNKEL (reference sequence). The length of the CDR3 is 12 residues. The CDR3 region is CASQHSGNTIYF. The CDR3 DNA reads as TGTGCCAGCCAGCATTCTGGAAACACCATATATTTT.

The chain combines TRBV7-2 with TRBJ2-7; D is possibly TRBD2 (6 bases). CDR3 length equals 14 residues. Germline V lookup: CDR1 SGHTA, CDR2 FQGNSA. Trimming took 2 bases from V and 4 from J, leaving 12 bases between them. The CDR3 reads CASSLYGSGYEQYV. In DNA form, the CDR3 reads TGTGCCAGCAGCTTATACGGGAGTGGATACGAGCAGTACGTC.

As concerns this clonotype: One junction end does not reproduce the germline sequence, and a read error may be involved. This chain's CDR3 is CSAEDRQGIETQYF. CDR3 nucleotides: TGCAGCGCTGAAGATCGACAGGGTATAGAGACCCAGTACTTC. The rearrangement uses TRBV29-1 and TRBJ2-5; 7 bases match TRBD1. Germline values: CDR1 SQVTM, CDR2 ANQGSEA. The CDR3 covers 14 residues. Full variable domain (missing parts from reference TRBV29-1 and TRBJ2-5): SAVISQKPSRDICQRGTSLTIQCQVDSQVTMMFWYRQQPGQSLTLIATANQGSEATYESGFVIDKFPISRPNLTFSTLTVSNMSPEDSSIYLCSAEDRQGIETQYFGPGTRLLVL.